The clone carrying this TCR beta chain was seen repeatedly, ten times or more. Time point of the sample: pre-sensitization, week 0. Treatment described: therapeutic diphenylcyclopropenone sensitization with weekly scalp DPC. The data belong to a study of human T cells and chemical hapten exposure. Study-wide context: Scalp application of diphenylcyclopropenone was performed weekly in patients across the entire approximately 23-week study. The patch tests put 0.01% DPC on the skin of the upper back and were read 6 days later.

Each CDR3 protein gets one entry after TCRdb re-called the RACE reads with MiXCR. The sample lists under 100,000 distinct CDR3 sequences, 8.5% occurring once. The CDR3 is 12 amino acids. From germline, CDR1 is SNHLY and CDR2 FYNNEI. Trimming stripped 6 bases from V and 6 bases from J, with 10 bases between. The sequence came from a man between 35 and 55 years old with alopecia areata. Some clones in this sample may be carry-over from other donors' samples. The sequencing here drew on whole blood, taken in connection with sensitization to the hapten diphenylcyclopropenone (DPC). This rearrangement joins TRBV2 to TRBJ2-3, with a possible D match to TRBD1 (6 bases). The CDR3 reads CASSGTSDTQYF. The DNA of the CDR3 is TGTGCCAGCAGCGGGACATCGGATACGCAGTATTTT.